The 15 T cell receptor beta chains in this list originate from one sample, sequenced in a study of Tregs in tolerant kidney transplant recipients. The method was immunoSEQ multiplex PCR; TCRdb's version includes in-frame clones alone and lacks a portion of them. Of about 21,000 clones listed, around three fifths are singletons. These receptors' targets are unknown. Sample: Tregs from blood cultured with allogeneic cells. Source of these receptors: a human donor in good health.

This clone was detected a few times. V gene TRBV18 combines with J gene TRBJ2-2, with 7 bases that match TRBD1. The V segment lost 4 bases and the J segment 2 bases; nucleotides outside the gene matches: 7. From germline, CDR1 is KGHSH and CDR2 LQKENI. The CDR3 length is 16 residues. This CDR3 is CASSLQQGYNTGELFF. The CDR3 coding sequence is TGTGCCAGCTCACTACAACAGGGGTACAACACCGGGGAGCTGTTTTTT.

The rearrangement uses TRBV19 and TRBJ2-3; 8 positions match TRBD2. The germline CDR1 and CDR2 sequences are LNHDA and SQIVND (reference sequence). This CDR3 comprises 17 residues. The junction had 11 bases not matched to a gene; V was cut back by 1 base and J by 5 bases. CDR3 protein: CASSIALGAGARDTQYF. DNA for the CDR3: TGTGCCAGTAGTATAGCCCTGGGAGCGGGGGCCAGAGATACGCAGTATTTT.

The rearrangement links TRBV5-1 to TRBJ2-7; 10 positions agree with TRBD1. V was pared by 0 bases and J by 0 bases, with 18 bases of the junction left unmatched. Germline CDR1 is SGHRS and CDR2 is YFSETQ. The CDR3 runs 21 residues. The DNA of the CDR3 is TGCGCCAGCAGCTTGGGTCGCCTGACAGGGGGCGTGCCGGGCGGCTCCTACGAGCAGTACTTC. Translated, it gives CASSLGRLTGGVPGGSYEQYF.

Comment on this clone: The sample has other DNA sequences that encode this CDR3 too. J is TRBJ1-2 and V is TRBV18; no clear D gene. This CDR3 region has 13 residues. The germline V gene has CDR1 KGHSH and CDR2 LQKENI. Between the trimmed V and J ends, which lost 2 bases and 2 bases, there was a span of 6 bases. CDR3 sequence (DNA): TGTGCCAGCTCACCAACAGAAAACTATGGCTACACCTTC. This encodes CASSPTENYGYTF.

This clone was observed a handful of times. The chain carries TRBV19 and TRBJ2-6; 7 positions match TRBD2. Trimming at V came to 3 bases and at J to 3 bases, leaving 14 bases not matched to a gene. Germline values: CDR1 LNHDA, CDR2 SQIVND (reference sequence). CDR3 size: 19 residues. The CDR3 is CASSIRAGVISFGANVLTF. As DNA, the CDR3 is TGTGCCAGTAGTATCAGGGCGGGGGTAATTAGCTTTGGGGCCAACGTCCTGACTTTC.

The J gene is TRBJ2-3, the V gene TRBV15; D is unclear. The germline CDR1 and CDR2 sequences are LNHNV and YYDKDF (reference sequence). This CDR3 region has 13 residues. V shed 0 bases and J shed 11 bases, with 12 bases lying between them. CDR3 region: CATSRDKAPLQYF. The CDR3 nucleotides are TGTGCCACCAGCAGAGATAAGGCTCCTTTGCAGTATTTT. The variable domain in full, with the rest retrieved from reference TRBV15 and TRBJ2-3, is DAMVIQNPRYQVTQFGKPVTLSCSQTLNHNVMYWYQQKSSQAPKLLFHYYDKDFNNEADTPDNFQSRRPNTSFCFLDIRSPGLGDTAMYLCATSRDKAPLQYFGPGTRLTVL.

The rearrangement joins TRBV30 to TRBJ2-7; TRBD1 might be the D (6 bases). Germline-derived CDR1 and CDR2 are GTSNPN and SVGIG (reference sequence). Trimming took 1 base from V and 3 from J, leaving 7 bases between them. The CDR3 is 12 amino acids. The CDR3 is CAWSEQGYEQYF. The CDR3 region has the DNA TGTGCCTGGAGTGAACAGGGCTACGAGCAGTACTTC.

As for this clone: This CDR3 is also generated by other DNA sequences in the sample. This rearrangement joins TRBV5-1 to TRBJ2-7, with D possibly being TRBD1 or TRBD2 (7 bases each). The germline V and J ends were trimmed by 4 bases and 7 bases, with 18 bases remaining between them. The germline CDR1 and CDR2 sequences are SGHRS and YFSETQ. There are 14 residues in the CDR3. In nucleotides, the CDR3 is TGCGCCAGCAGCCTGGGTCAGGGGGGAGGGGAGCAGTACTTC. It encodes CASSLGQGGGEQYF. The full variable domain, with the rest looked up from reference TRBV5-1 and TRBJ2-7, is KAGVTQTPRYLIKTRGQQVTLSCSPISGHRSVSWYQQTPGQGLQFLFEYFSETQRNKGNFPGRFSGRQFSNSRSEMNVSTLELGDSALYLCASSLGQGGGEQYFGPGTRLTVT.

This chain links TRBV7-2 with TRBJ1-4; TRBD1 matches 7 bases. Germline V gene lookup returns CDR1 SGHTA and CDR2 FQGNSA. The CDR3 extends over 19 amino acids. V gave up 5 bases and J gave up 0 bases; unmatched junction bases: 15. The CDR3 sequence: CASSPRGGRGEATNEKLFF. The CDR3, as DNA: TGTGCCAGCAGCCCCCGGGGCGGCAGGGGGGAAGCAACTAATGAAAAACTGTTTTTT.

The chain employs TRBV6-6 and TRBJ2-1, with D uncertain. The ends were cut back, 6 bases at V and 8 bases at J, with 8 bases in the middle. Looked up from germline, CDR1 is MNHNY and CDR2 is SVGAGI (reference sequence). The CDR3 spans 11 residues. The CDR3 protein is CASSAGYEQFF. The CDR3 DNA reads as TGTGCCAGCAGCGCTGGCTATGAGCAGTTCTTC.

The V and J genes are TRBV6-1 and TRBJ2-4; no clear D gene. This CDR3 contains 14 residues. The ends were cut back, 6 bases at V and 0 bases at J, with 9 bases in the middle. Germline assignment: CDR1 MNHNS and CDR2 SASEGT. The CDR3 DNA is TGTGCCAGCAGACCAGTGATAGCCAAAAACATTCAGTACTTC. The encoded protein is CASRPVIAKNIQYF.

This chain uses TRBV4-1 with TRBJ2-1; 9 positions match TRBD1. The CDR3 length is 17 residues. With 0 bases clipped from V and 7 bases from J, the junction kept 10 bases outside the gene matches. The V gene's germline CDR1 is MGHRA and CDR2 YSYEKL. The CDR3, as DNA: TGCGCCAGCAGCCAAGAAGAGACAGGGGGTTCATGGAATGAGCAGTTCTTC. Its translation is CASSQEETGGSWNEQFF.

This chain connects TRBV18 to TRBJ2-7; D is undetermined. This CDR3 region has 15 residues. Germline-derived CDR1 and CDR2 are KGHSH and LQKENI. The V gene lost 2 bases and the J gene lost 2 bases, with 13 bases spanning the gap. The CDR3, as DNA: TGTGCCAGCTCACCAGGCCGTCCGGCGGCCTACGAGCAGTACTTC. Protein product: CASSPGRPAAYEQYF.

The rearrangement links TRBV25-1 to TRBJ1-1, with 10 nucleotides matching TRBD1. The junction had 8 bases not matched to a gene; V was cut back by 8 bases and J by 5 bases. The germline gives CDR1 MGHDK, CDR2 SYGVNS. CDR3 length: 14 residues. The CDR3 sequence: CASGTQGQGTEAFF. DNA for the CDR3: TGTGCCAGCGGGACTCAGGGACAGGGGACTGAAGCTTTCTTT. The variable domain in full, completed from reference TRBV25-1 and TRBJ1-1, reads EADIYQTPRYLVIGTGKKITLECSQTMGHDKMYWYQQDPGMELHLIHYSYGVNSTEKGDLSSESTVSRIRTEHFPLTLESARPSHTSQYLCASGTQGQGTEAFFGQGTRLTVV.

J is TRBJ2-3 and V is TRBV5-1, with 8 bases matching TRBD2. Germline V CDR1 and CDR2: SGHRS, YFSETQ. The CDR3 covers 15 residues. Trimming removed 0 bases from V and 0 bases from J; junction bases left unmatched: 0. This chain's CDR3 is CASSLERGSTDTQYF. Written as DNA, the CDR3 is TGCGCCAGCAGCTTGGAGCGGGGGAGCACAGATACGCAGTATTTT.